This TCR beta chain was profiled in a study of blood T cells in healthy people across ages. They isolated at least 6 million PBMCs from each sample. The CDR3 loop spans 14 amino acids. The V end was cut by 1 base, the J end by 7 bases, with 13 bases between. This clonotype was counted between two and nine times. The antigen remains undetermined. Overall study results and limits: With donor CMV status unknown, expanded clonotype changes were possibly confounded.

Next came a second PCR, run for roughly 6 to 11 cycles, which used a sample-barcoded 5' primer along with a J-beta primer mix. Each cDNA molecule carried a tag from a template-switch adaptor that contained 12 random nucleotides. From each sample, at least 2.5 million paired-end reads containing CDR3 were obtained. TCRdb called the 5' RACE reads again in MiXCR, with one record for every CDR3 protein. The table includes some 710,000 distinct CDR3 sequences, 46% detected once. Sequenced: blood. The rearrangement links TRBV12-3 or TRBV12-4 to TRBJ1-1; TRBD1 might be the D (6 bases). The receptor was derived from an older man in good health. For the CDR3, the DNA is TGTGCCAGCAGTTTAGTAGGGGACACCCATGAAGCTTTCTTT. Amino acid sequence: CASSLVGDTHEAFF.